The entry below describes one TCR beta chain. Its recognized antigen is unknown. The input lacks base qualities; no much larger clone sits a single base away. The sample comes from a study of shared clonotypes between healthy human individuals (dated by TCRdb to between 2020 and 2021). For the wider study: The cohort included three men and a couple of women between 18 and 49 years of age. For each donor, three plates each were used for CD4 naive and CD4 memory, two plates were used for CD8 naive, and one plate was used for CD8 memory. To estimate repertoire size and how much clonotype sharing occurs between individuals, the study deeply sequenced the blood TCR repertoires of several healthy adults. To increase sequencing depth and limit assay-specific biases, different laboratories used diverse techniques to prepare libraries and sequence TCR repertoires. Per donor, leukapheresis produced somewhere between about 0.8 and 9.5 billion PBMCs. Results the study describes overall, beyond this receptor: Sampling was limited to blood, and TCR repertoires in tissue likely differ from TCR repertoires in blood. Pairwise subsampling led to the expectation that sequencing depth would affect the degree of clonotype sharing among donors. Because the study included only a small number of donors, the genetic and exposure-history diversity represented was limited. Naive subsets generally had larger estimated clonotype richness than memory subsets. Incomplete sequencing was indicated by rarefaction of sorted-subset datasets, despite the large sequencing depth. When four donors were compared, the shared fraction of clonotypes was about 5% for naive CD4, roughly 3.4% for naive CD8, about 2.5% for memory CD4, and 0.35% to 0.4% for memory CD8. Compared with non-shared clonotypes, the clonotypes found in all four sorted-subset donors had higher generation probabilities.

TCR CDR3 regions were amplified from genomic DNA by multiplex PCR using the deep immunoSEQ assay. Genomic DNA extracted from each cell subset was distributed evenly over all wells of several immunoSEQ 96-well plates, and each plate served as one replicate. Each replicate PCR for sorted subsets received about 200 ng genomic DNA, equal to roughly 30,000 T cell genomes. The purified libraries were quantified using a Qubit 3.0 fluorometer, sized with a Bioanalyzer 2100, and then quantified again using the KAPA Library Quantification kit. Every immunoSEQ 96-well plate was sequenced on a dedicated single-read 150-cycle Illumina NextSeq 550 flow cell. In the authors' own workflow: Because only junctional sequences without quality scores were contained in the immunoSEQ output, filtering matching that applied to full-length reads could not be performed. To assign V/J genes and CDR3, sequences were annotated using PyIR, a Python wrapper for IgBLAST v1.9, with IMGT germline references. Reads were removed for weak V/J assignments (E-value above 1e-6), missing CDR3, stop codons, out-of-frame junctions, or ambiguous translated residues. V3J clonotypes were defined as sequences sharing the same inferred V gene, J gene, and CDR3 amino acid sequence. To compute the percentage overlap between repertoires, the number of shared unique clonotypes was divided by the size of the smaller repertoire. Richness of each repertoire was evaluated using RTK rarefaction, the Chao1 estimator, and Recon v2.1 estimates of unobserved clonotypes. OLGA was used to compute generation probabilities for all TCRbeta clonotypes that the gDNA method yielded from several donors. TCRdb took this table from immuneACCESS and kept in-frame rearrangements with V and J called. Such tables lack part of the clones; where checked against another copy, unresolved V genes explain under half of the gap, and the rest is unexplained. For V, J and clone size, that table is used; D and trimming come from the DNA. The table for this sample lists approximately 530,000 clones; 95% to 96% of them were counted only once. 0.055% to 0.075% of the sample goes to the ten largest clones.

The donors were healthy, HIV-negative adults with no recently reported acute infections or vaccinations. Every donor was a Caucasian adult residing in Nashville, Tennessee, USA. CD4+ T cells were enriched by magnetic negative selection; naive cells were then positively selected on CD45RA, and the negative fraction formed the memory subset. After blood collection by leukapheresis, PBMCs were isolated using Ficoll-Histopaque density gradient centrifugation and then cryopreserved in the vapor phase of liquid nitrogen. Analytical flow cytometry was used to check the purity and quantity of each magnetically sorted T cell population. Genomic DNA was isolated from each sorted fraction and quantified by UV absorbance on a Nanodrop 2000c. CDR1 and CDR2 are read off the germline V gene as SGHVS and FNYEAQ. Trimming removed 5 bases from V and 3 bases from J; the gene matches leave 5 bases unexplained. The CDR3 sequence holds 14 residues, the cysteine and phenylalanine included. The kept DNA is CDR3 alone, 42 bases in frame from the first base.

The receptor was isolated from a woman in her thirties in good health. The V and J genes are TRBV7-6 and TRBJ2-7, with 9 bases in between that match TRBD1. The material sequenced was naive CD4+ T cells sorted from blood. Reading the label with the study, this specimen's cell subset or site is: CD45RA+ positively selected. The bases read TGTGCCAGCAGCAGGGACAGGGTCCACTACGAGCAGTACTTC. The translation is CASSRDRVHYEQYF.